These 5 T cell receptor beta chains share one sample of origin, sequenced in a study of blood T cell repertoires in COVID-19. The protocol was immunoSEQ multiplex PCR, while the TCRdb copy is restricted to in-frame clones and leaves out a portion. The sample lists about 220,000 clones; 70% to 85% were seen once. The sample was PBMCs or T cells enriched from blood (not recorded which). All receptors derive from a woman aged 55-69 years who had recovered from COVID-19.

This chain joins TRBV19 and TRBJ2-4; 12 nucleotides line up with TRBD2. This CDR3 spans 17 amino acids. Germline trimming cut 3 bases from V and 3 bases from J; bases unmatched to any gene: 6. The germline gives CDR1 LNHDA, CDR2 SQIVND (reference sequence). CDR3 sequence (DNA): TGTGCCAGTAGTATCGGACTAGCGGGAAACTACAAAAACATTCAGTACTTC. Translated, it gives CASSIGLAGNYKNIQYF. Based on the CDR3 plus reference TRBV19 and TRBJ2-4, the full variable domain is DGGITQSPKYLFRKEGQNVTLSCEQNLNHDAMYWYRQDPGQGLRLIYYSQIVNDFQKGDIAEGYSVSREKKESFPLTVTSAQKNPTAFYLCASSIGLAGNYKNIQYFGAGTRLSVL.

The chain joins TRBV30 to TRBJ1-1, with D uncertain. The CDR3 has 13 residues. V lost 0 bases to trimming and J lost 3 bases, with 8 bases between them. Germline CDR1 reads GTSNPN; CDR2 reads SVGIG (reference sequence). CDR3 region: CAWSVQDYTEAFF. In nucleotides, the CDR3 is TGTGCCTGGAGTGTCCAGGACTACACTGAAGCTTTCTTT.

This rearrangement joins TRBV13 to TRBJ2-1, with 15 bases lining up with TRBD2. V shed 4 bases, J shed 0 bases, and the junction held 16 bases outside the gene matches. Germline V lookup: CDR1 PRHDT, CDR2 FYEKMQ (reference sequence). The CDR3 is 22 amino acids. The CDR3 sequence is CASSSILDGTSGRTSSYNEQFF. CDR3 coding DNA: TGTGCCAGCAGCTCGATACTGGACGGGACTAGCGGGAGGACTAGCTCCTACAATGAGCAGTTCTTC.

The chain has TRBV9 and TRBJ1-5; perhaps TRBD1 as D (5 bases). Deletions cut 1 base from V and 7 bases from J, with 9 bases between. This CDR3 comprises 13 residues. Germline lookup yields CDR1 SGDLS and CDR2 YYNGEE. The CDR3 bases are TGTGCCAGCAGCGTATCGGGGGACCAGCCCCAGCATTTT. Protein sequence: CASSVSGDQPQHF.

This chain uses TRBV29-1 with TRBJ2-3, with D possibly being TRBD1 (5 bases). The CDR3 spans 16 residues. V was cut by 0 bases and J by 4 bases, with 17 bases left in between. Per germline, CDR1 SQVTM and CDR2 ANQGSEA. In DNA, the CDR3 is TGCAGCGTTGAAGAAGGTCTACGGCAGGGCGCAGATACGCAGTATTTT. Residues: CSVEEGLRQGADTQYF.